The clone carrying this TCR beta chain is a singleton in its sample. The sample is drawn from a study of blood T cell repertoires in COVID-19. About the research overall: COVID-19 samples from acute and convalescent phases originated in the United States, Italy and Spain. In each case, the material was cDNA or gDNA derived from T cells, B-cell-depleted T cells, or PBMCs.

CDR1 and CDR2 (germline): SEHNR, FQNEAQ (reference sequence). V lost 4 bases, J lost 5 bases, and 9 bases lay in between. This CDR3 contains 12 residues. In the original analysis: Reference gene primer amplification in the assay estimated nucleated cell counts. TCRdb's table, derived via immunoSEQ multiplex PCR, lists solely in-frame clones and lacks some. V, J and clone size derive from that table, while D and trimming were established from the DNA sequence. The table includes around 250,000 clones, approximately 82% detected once. The chain has TRBV7-9 and TRBJ2-7, with D perhaps matching TRBD1 (5 bases). Sequencing was carried out using peripheral blood. This receptor was obtained from a woman aged 18 to 35 with acute or convalescent COVID-19. Here the CDR3 reads CASSSQGHEQYF. CDR3 DNA: TGTGCCAGCAGCTCGCAGGGCCACGAGCAGTACTTC.